Below, 26 T cell receptor beta chains from the same sample are listed, as sequenced in a study of blood T cells in healthy people across ages. Using a J-beta primer mix together with a sample-barcoded 5' primer, a second PCR was run for roughly 6 to 12 cycles. TCRdb recomputed calls from the 5' RACE reads with MiXCR, one row per CDR3 protein. The sample has more than 650,000 distinct CDR3 sequences; 22% are singletons. Sequencing used blood. The receptors were sampled from a man aged 70 or older in good health.

V usage is TRBV10-2 and J usage is TRBJ2-3; D tentatively fits TRBD1 or TRBD2 (5 bases each). The CDR3 is 14 residues long. V was shortened by 8 bases and J by 2 bases, with 14 bases between the two germline ends. The germline V gene has CDR1 WSHSY and CDR2 SAAADI. The CDR3 DNA sequence: TGCGCCAGCTGGGGACCGAGGCCCACAGATACGCAGTATTTT. This encodes CASWGPRPTDTQYF.

The CDR3 DNA is TGTGCCAGCAGCTCTCGACTAGCGGGGGAGGAAGATACGCAGTATTTT. It is translated as CASSSRLAGEEDTQYF. The V gene is TRBV3-1, the J gene TRBJ2-3, with TRBD2 identical over 12 bases. CDR3 length: 16 residues. After removal of 5 bases from V and 5 bases from J, the junction contained 8 bases not matched to a gene. Germline CDR1 and CDR2: LGHDT and YNNKEL (reference sequence).

The gene calls are TRBV9 and TRBJ1-2; possible D gene TRBD1, 6 bases. CDR1 and CDR2 (germline): SGDLS, YYNGEE. Trimming left V 3 bases short and J 2 bases short, with 14 bases between. The CDR3 is 15 amino acids. CDR3 nucleotides: TGTGCCAGCAGCGAAGGGGGGACACCGAACTATGGCTACACCTTC. Amino acid sequence: CASSEGGTPNYGYTF.

This clonotype was counted only a few times. The rearrangement joins TRBV11-2 to TRBJ2-3; 9 nucleotides line up with TRBD2. With 10 bases clipped from V and 3 bases from J, the junction kept 20 bases outside the gene matches. The V gene's germline CDR1 is SGHAT and CDR2 FQNNGV. CDR3 length: 18 residues. CDR3 nucleotide sequence: TGTGCCACCCATAGAGGTGGTTTCGCGGGAGGGGGGACAGATACGCAGTATTTT. This translates into CATHRGGFAGGGTDTQYF.

The chain recombines TRBV7-9 with TRBJ1-2, with D unclear. The CDR3 totals 17 residues. The V end was cut by 0 bases, the J end by 0 bases, with 14 bases between. Per germline, CDR1 SEHNR and CDR2 FQNEAQ (reference sequence). CDR3 loop: CASSLARERLANYGYTF. DNA for the CDR3: TGTGCCAGCAGCTTAGCGCGAGAGCGACTCGCTAACTATGGCTACACCTTC.

This clonotype appeared many times. V is TRBV7-6 and J is TRBJ1-1; no firm D call. The CDR3 has 14 residues. With 1 base removed from V and 0 bases from J, the gap between germline ends came to 6 bases. Per the germline V gene, CDR1 is SGHVS and CDR2 is FNYEAQ. The CDR3, as DNA: TGTGCCAGCAGCTTAGGGGTCATGAACACTGAAGCTTTCTTT. This encodes CASSLGVMNTEAFF.

This clonotype has just a few counts. The junction does not match germline at one end; this may be a read error. The chain has TRBV20-1 and TRBJ1-4; 8 positions agree with TRBD1. The CDR3 has 15 residues. Germline-derived CDR1 and CDR2 are DFQATT and SNEGSKA (reference sequence). The CDR3 loop reads CSARDNQGAGEKLFF. Here the CDR3 DNA reads TGCAGTGCTAGAGATAATCAGGGGGCCGGCGAAAAGCTGTTTTTT.

This clonotype was observed a handful of times. The chain couples TRBV29-1 to TRBJ1-2, with 7 bases matching TRBD1. The germline V gene has CDR1 SQVTM and CDR2 ANQGSEA. V lost 3 bases and J lost 4; bases outside the gene matches: 8. The CDR3 is 14 amino acids. CDR3 region: CSVEKGQIIYGYTF. As DNA, the CDR3 is TGCAGCGTTGAGAAGGGACAGATTATCTATGGCTACACCTTC.

The gene calls are TRBV11-2 and TRBJ2-3; tentatively, D is TRBD2 (5 bases). This CDR3 has 13 residues. CDR1 is SGHAT and CDR2 is FQNNGV in the germline V gene. V was clipped by 5 bases and J by 6 bases, with 12 bases between them. The CDR3 DNA reads as TGTGCCAGCAGCCAGGTTAGCGCCGATACGCAGTATTTT. Residues: CASSQVSADTQYF. Based on the CDR3 plus reference TRBV11-2 and TRBJ2-3, the full variable domain is EAGVAQSPRYKIIEKRQSVAFWCNPISGHATLYWYQQILGQGPKLLIQFQNNGVVDDSQLPKDRFSAERLKGVDSTLKIQPAKLEDSAVYLCASSQVSADTQYFGPGTRLTVL.

The chain employs TRBV5-1 and TRBJ2-3; 9 nucleotides agree with TRBD1. Germline V lookup: CDR1 SGHRS, CDR2 YFSETQ. The V and J ends lost 5 bases and 1 base, in that order; junction bases with no gene match: 8. The CDR3 sequence is 16 residues long. CDR3 residues: CASRRGQGRGTDTQYF. The CDR3 DNA is TGCGCCAGCAGAAGGGGACAGGGTCGGGGCACAGATACGCAGTATTTT.

The V call is TRBV12-3 or TRBV12-4, the J call TRBJ2-3; 7 bases align to TRBD2. V gave up 3 bases and J gave up 4 bases; unmatched junction bases: 7. The CDR3 loop spans 15 amino acids. The DNA of the CDR3 is TGTGCCAGCAGTTTGGGAGGGATTAGAGCAGATACGCAGTATTTT. This codes for CASSLGGIRADTQYF.

This clonotype appeared a few times. Relative to the germline gene, one junction end is altered; a read error may explain this. J is TRBJ2-2 and V is TRBV10-3; the D gene is possibly TRBD2 (6 bases). Germline V gene data show CDR1 as ENHRY and CDR2 as SYGVKD. This CDR3 region has 14 residues. CDR3 loop: CAIRAAPGTGGLFF. CDR3 sequence (DNA): TGTGCCATCAGGGCCGCCCCCGGCACCGGGGGGCTGTTTTTT.

The chain joins TRBV12-3 or TRBV12-4 to TRBJ2-7; D assignment may be TRBD1 or TRBD2 (5 bases each). Trimming removed 6 bases at V and 9 bases at J, with 18 bases between. The CDR3 spans 13 residues. The CDR3 coding sequence is TGTGCCAGCAGCCCCGGGACGCCAGACGGGCAGTACTTC. Translating it yields CASSPGTPDGQYF.

The rearrangement uses TRBV20-1 and TRBJ2-5, with TRBD1 identical over 9 bases. The J call may be incorrect, as the DNA end agrees better with TRBJ2-1. The germline CDR1 and CDR2 sequences are DFQATT and SNEGSKA (reference sequence). This CDR3 has 12 residues. Written as DNA, the CDR3 is TGCAGTGCCGGGGACAGGGTCAATGAGCAGTTCTTC. As protein: CSAGDRVNEQFF.

The table lists this clonotype with a few counts. This sequence joins TRBV27 and TRBJ2-5, with 7 bases lining up with TRBD1. V gave up 5 bases and J gave up 5 bases; unmatched junction bases: 11. The CDR3 consists of 15 residues. Germline CDR1 reads MNHEY; CDR2 reads SMNVEV (reference sequence). In DNA, the CDR3 is TGTGCCAGCAGTCCCCGGACAGGTCTGGTGGAGACCCAGTACTTC. This codes for CASSPRTGLVETQYF.

Ten or more counts support this clonotype. The V and J genes are TRBV27 and TRBJ2-1; 9 nucleotides agree with TRBD2. The germline CDR1 and CDR2 sequences are MNHEY and SMNVEV (reference sequence). The CDR3 spans 15 residues. V was pared by 7 bases and J by 6 bases, with 10 bases of the junction left unmatched. This CDR3 is CASKIPGLALNEQFF. For the CDR3, the DNA is TGTGCCAGCAAGATACCGGGACTAGCTCTCAATGAGCAGTTCTTC.

This clonotype occurred a few times. The rearrangement joins TRBV12-3 or TRBV12-4 to TRBJ1-4; maybe TRBD1 (6 bases). This CDR3 contains 16 residues. V was shortened by 3 bases and J by 5 bases, with 16 bases between the two germline ends. The CDR3, as DNA: TGTGCCAGCAGTTTTGGATCTGGACAGCGGAATGAAAAACTGTTTTTT. Translation: CASSFGSGQRNEKLFF.

This clonotype was seen many times. The chain joins TRBV20-1 to TRBJ2-1; no reliable D call. Germline CDR1 and CDR2: DFQATT and SNEGSKA (reference sequence). V lost 0 bases and J 5 bases, leaving 5 bases between the germline ends. The CDR3 contains 12 residues. The CDR3 DNA reads as TGCAGTGCTAGAGACAAAAACAATGAGCAGTTCTTC. Amino acids: CSARDKNNEQFF.

The chain carries TRBV20-1 and TRBJ1-1; D possibly corresponds to TRBD1 (6 bases). V gave up 4 bases and J gave up 0 bases, with 12 bases separating them. The CDR3 is made up of 14 amino acids. The germline V gene has CDR1 DFQATT and CDR2 SNEGSKA (reference sequence). CDR3 residues: CSATWTAMNTEAFF. CDR3 DNA sequence: TGCAGTGCTACTTGGACAGCTATGAACACTGAAGCTTTCTTT.

This clonotype was counted between two and nine times. The chain carries TRBV11-3 and TRBJ2-3; D not certain. CDR1 SGHNT and CDR2 YENEEA come from the germline V gene. The CDR3 length is 12 residues. V was pared by 2 bases and J by 9 bases, with 9 bases between. CDR3 sequence: CASSLPAGTQYF. CDR3 nucleotides: TGTGCCAGCAGCTTACCGGCAGGAACGCAGTATTTT.

This clonotype was seen a few times. The chain recombines TRBV6-5 with TRBJ2-7; TRBD1 is a possible D gene (6 bases). V lost 7 bases and J 2 bases, leaving 18 bases between the germline ends. This CDR3 has 15 residues. CDR1 is MNHEY and CDR2 is SVGAGI in the germline V gene. CDR3 protein: CASNSRGFPPYEQYF. The DNA of the CDR3 is TGTGCCAGCAATTCCAGGGGTTTCCCTCCCTACGAGCAGTACTTC.

V usage is TRBV5-1 and J usage is TRBJ2-1; D is unclear. Germline V CDR1 and CDR2: SGHRS, YFSETQ. V shed 4 bases and J shed 0 bases, with 17 bases lying between them. The CDR3 sequence is 17 residues long. This chain's CDR3 is CASSLEEVPSSYNEQFF. The CDR3 coding sequence is TGCGCCAGCAGCCTGGAAGAAGTCCCGAGCTCCTACAATGAGCAGTTCTTC.

This chain uses TRBV7-9 with TRBJ1-1; the D gene is possibly TRBD1 (5 bases). There are 15 residues in the CDR3. Trimming took off 3 bases at V and 1 base at J, with 12 bases between the two ends. Germline V gene sequence: CDR1 SEHNR, CDR2 FQNEAQ (reference sequence). The DNA for the CDR3 is TGTGCCAGCAGCTTCGCAGGGTTGGGGAACACTGAAGCTTTCTTT. Translated, it gives CASSFAGLGNTEAFF.

This clonotype was recorded at least ten times. The rearrangement joins TRBV20-1 to TRBJ2-3, with 9 bases fitting TRBD2. The junction had 8 bases not matched to a gene; V was cut back by 5 bases and J by 2 bases. The CDR3 length is 15 residues. The germline gives CDR1 DFQATT, CDR2 SNEGSKA (reference sequence). Here the CDR3 DNA reads TGCAGTGCTGATTCTAGCGGGGAGGTCACAGATACGCAGTATTTT. This encodes CSADSSGEVTDTQYF.

The J gene is TRBJ2-1, the V gene TRBV7-9; D perhaps matches TRBD1 (5 bases). V gave up 4 bases and J gave up 5 bases, with 18 bases separating them. CDR3 size: 16 residues. Looked up from germline, CDR1 is SEHNR and CDR2 is FQNEAQ (reference sequence). This CDR3 reads CASSSRSHRPNNEQFF. Written as DNA, the CDR3 is TGTGCCAGCAGCTCTCGGTCCCACAGGCCCAACAATGAGCAGTTCTTC.

Of note for this clonotype: At one end, the junction sequence differs from germline, possibly due to a read error. The rearrangement uses TRBV18 and TRBJ2-4, with D possibly matching TRBD1 (5 bases). The CDR3 sequence is 17 residues long. Germline loops: CDR1 KGHSH, CDR2 LQKENI. CDR3 protein: CASSTDGDSPSKNIQSF. The CDR3, as DNA: TGTGCCAGCTCTACAGACGGAGACAGCCCCTCCAAAAACATTCAGTCCTTC. Drawing the rest from reference TRBV18 and TRBJ2-4, the complete variable domain is NAGVMQNPRHLVRRRGQEARLRCSPMKGHSHVYWYRQLPEEGLKFMVYLQKENIIDESGMPKERFSAEFPKEGPSILRIQQVVRGDSAAYFCASSTDGDSPSKNIQSFGAGTRLSVL.